In its sample, the clone carrying this T cell receptor (beta chain) was seen a few times. What it recognizes is unknown. This specimen comes from a study of T-cell memory formation after mild COVID-19. Study-wide results and caveats: Clones contracting over day 15 to 85 were CD4/CD8 balanced, with later expanders leaning CD4+. The study detected some responding clones in pre-infection memory, suggesting cross-reactive memory joined. Among clones peaking at day 37 in the second wave, SARS-CoV-2 specificity remained unconfirmed.

Using its own MiXCR run on the 5' RACE reads, TCRdb lists one record per CDR3 protein. The data hold under 300,000 distinct CDR3 sequences, with around 17% observed a single time. Germline values: CDR1 SNHLY, CDR2 FYNNEI. The CDR3 extends over 11 amino acids. The V gene end was trimmed by 6 bases and the J gene end by 7 bases; junction bases not matched to a gene: 2. The J gene is TRBJ1-2, the V gene TRBV2, with TRBD1 matching over 7 bases. This receptor was taken from a man aged 18 to 29 who had mild COVID-19 (a few samples of this study predate the infection). Cell type and time point are not known. Material for sequencing was PBMCs or a T cell subset sorted from them (not recorded which). CDR3 residues: CASRAGGGYTF. The DNA of the CDR3 is TGTGCCAGCAGGGCAGGGGGTGGCTACACCTTC.